These 19 T cell receptor beta chains share one sample of origin, sequenced in a study of T cell repertoires in cytomegalovirus infection. The antigens of these receptors remain unknown. TCRdb fed the reads into MiXCR, producing one record per CDR3 protein. Among about 700,000 distinct CDR3 sequences listed, 33% were seen once. The specimen was cultured PBMCs, collected from culture after CMV antigen stimulation. The receptors here all came from a human donor in good health (CMV status not recorded). Some clones in this sample may be carry-over from other donors' samples.

This clonotype has at least ten counts. The chain carries TRBV7-2 and TRBJ2-3; D gene uncertain. Germline CDR1 and CDR2: SGHTA and FQGNSA. Trimming left V 3 bases short and J 0 bases short, with 10 bases between. The CDR3 extends over 15 amino acids. The CDR3 region is CASSFERSSTDTQYF. DNA of the CDR3: TGTGCCAGCAGCTTCGAGAGGTCTAGCACAGATACGCAGTATTTT.

This chain uses TRBV7-2 with TRBJ1-5; 10 positions agree with TRBD1. CDR1 and CDR2 from the germline V gene are SGHTA and FQGNSA. CDR3 length: 18 amino acids. Trimming removed 1 base from V and 5 bases from J; junction bases left unmatched: 11. The CDR3 here is CASSLGQGARPSDQPQHF. The CDR3 coding sequence is TGTGCCAGCAGCTTAGGACAGGGGGCGCGACCGTCCGATCAGCCCCAGCATTTT.

This clonotype was picked up a small number of times. The CDR3 is CASSVMVPRNTDTQYF. The CDR3 DNA sequence: TGTGCCAGCAGTGTTATGGTCCCCCGTAACACAGATACGCAGTATTTT. V and J are TRBV2 and TRBJ2-3; D gene ambiguous. CDR1 SNHLY and CDR2 FYNNEI come from the germline V gene. Deletions cut 4 bases from V and 2 bases from J, with 16 bases between. The CDR3 runs 16 residues.

V usage is TRBV7-6 and J usage is TRBJ2-6, with 16 bases lining up with TRBD2. Trimming cost V 5 bases and J 2 bases; bases outside gene matches: 3. CDR3 length: 18 amino acids. Germline V gene lookup returns CDR1 SGHVS and CDR2 FNYEAQ. CDR3 DNA sequence: TGTGCCAGCAGCCTGGGACTAGCGGGAGGGCCTGGGGCCAACGTCCTGACTTTC. It yields the protein CASSLGLAGGPGANVLTF.

The J gene is TRBJ1-1, the V gene TRBV13; D unresolved. Germline lookup yields CDR1 PRHDT and CDR2 FYEKMQ (reference sequence). V was shortened by 5 bases and J by 0 bases, with 13 bases between the two germline ends. The CDR3 sequence is 15 residues long. The CDR3 here is CASSTDFRMNTEAFF. CDR3 nucleotides: TGTGCCAGCAGCACCGATTTTCGGATGAACACTGAAGCTTTCTTT.

The V call is TRBV12-3 or TRBV12-4, the J call TRBJ2-7; 7 bases align to TRBD1. CDR3 length: 14 residues. V was pared by 0 bases and J by 4 bases, with 3 bases of the junction left unmatched. CDR3 sequence reads: CASSLAQGVYEQYF. The CDR3 bases are TGTGCCAGCAGTTTAGCGCAGGGGGTTTACGAGCAGTACTTC.

This clonotype occurred many times. The genes are TRBV20-1 and TRBJ2-1; TRBD2 matches at 12 bases. The germline V gene encodes CDR1 DFQATT and CDR2 SNEGSKA (reference sequence). CDR3 size: 19 residues. Germline trimming cut 5 bases from V and 5 bases from J; bases unmatched to any gene: 19. The CDR3 is CSAGPGLAGFEGPNNEQFF. The CDR3 DNA is TGCAGTGCTGGCCCGGGACTAGCGGGCTTCGAGGGCCCGAACAATGAGCAGTTCTTC.

This clonotype appeared a few times. The CDR3 nucleotides read TGTGCCAGCAGCCTCCGGGACAGCAGCGCCTACGAGCAGTACTTC. Residues: CASSLRDSSAYEQYF. The chain uses TRBV7-6 and TRBJ2-7, with TRBD1 matching over 7 bases. Germline CDR1 is SGHVS and CDR2 is FNYEAQ. The trim removed 5 bases at V and 2 bases at J, leaving 9 bases unmatched. The CDR3 is made up of 15 amino acids.

This clonotype was picked up a small number of times. The chain combines TRBV7-9 with TRBJ2-2; D unresolved. CDR1 is SEHNR, CDR2 FQNEAQ, per germline (reference sequence). V lost 5 bases and J lost 5, with 6 bases in between. This CDR3 spans 12 amino acids. CDR3 sequence: CASSPETGELFF. CDR3 nucleotides: TGTGCCAGCAGCCCAGAGACCGGGGAGCTGTTTTTT.

This clonotype was counted only a few times. This chain links TRBV7-6 with TRBJ2-2; 10 bases are shared with TRBD1. The CDR3 runs to 16 residues. In germline, CDR1 is SGHVS, CDR2 FNYEAQ. The V gene end was trimmed by 5 bases and the J gene end by 4 bases; junction bases not matched to a gene: 7. For the CDR3, the DNA is TGTGCCAGCAGCCCATGGACAGGGGGTGGCACCGGGGAGCTGTTTTTT. Its protein product is CASSPWTGGGTGELFF.

Details on this clonotype: A much more abundant neighbour one base away suggests this may be a read error. The chain has TRBV7-2 and TRBJ2-1; 7 bases are shared with TRBD2. The CDR3 has 15 residues. V was pared by 1 base and J by 4 bases, with 4 bases of the junction left unmatched. Germline V lookup: CDR1 SGHTA, CDR2 FQGNSA. The CDR3 DNA reads TGTGCCAGCAGCTTAGGGCGGGGGAAATACAATGAGCAGTTCTTC. This sequence encodes CASSLGRGKYNEQFF.

The gene calls are TRBV6-2 or TRBV6-3 and TRBJ2-1; a possible D gene is TRBD2 (6 bases). Per the germline V gene, CDR1 is MNHEY and CDR2 is SVGEGT. This CDR3 spans 16 amino acids. V lost 0 bases and J lost 8, with 17 bases in between. CDR3 nucleotides: TGTGCCAGCAGTTACTCGGTTGTCAGACTAGTCTATGAGCAGTTCTTC. Translated: CASSYSVVRLVYEQFF.

This clonotype was seen repeatedly, ten times or more. The chain recombines TRBV7-2 with TRBJ1-6, with 9 bases identical to TRBD1. The germline V gene has CDR1 SGHTA and CDR2 FQGNSA. This CDR3 region has 15 residues. Trimming at V came to 2 bases and at J to 6 bases, leaving 2 bases not matched to a gene. The DNA of the CDR3 is TGTGCCAGCAGCTTACGGGACAGGGTTAATTCACCCCTCCACTTT. It yields the protein CASSLRDRVNSPLHF.

J is TRBJ1-1 and V is TRBV7-9, with D hard to call. Trimming shortened V by 4 bases and J by 5 bases, and 17 bases separated the two germline ends. The CDR3 sequence is 15 residues long. Per germline, CDR1 SEHNR and CDR2 FQNEAQ (reference sequence). The CDR3 spells CASSSNVGVWTEAFF. The DNA of the CDR3 is TGTGCCAGCAGCTCAAACGTCGGGGTTTGGACTGAAGCTTTCTTT. Full variable domain (remainder filled in from reference TRBV7-9 and TRBJ1-1): DTGVSQNPRHKITKRGQNVTFRCDPISEHNRLYWYRQTLGQGPEFLTYFQNEAQLEKSRLLSDRFSAERPKGSFSTLEIQRTEQGDSAMYLCASSSNVGVWTEAFFGQGTRLTVV.

The chain combines TRBV6-6 with TRBJ1-6; no definite D call. V lost 5 bases to trimming and J lost 7 bases, with 12 bases between them. This CDR3 is built from 14 residues. The germline CDR1 and CDR2 sequences are MNHNY and SVGAGI (reference sequence). CDR3 nucleotide sequence: TGTGCCAGCAGTGTACTGTCAGTCAATTCACCCCTCCACTTT. This encodes CASSVLSVNSPLHF.

The chain combines TRBV7-8 with TRBJ1-4; 9 bases agree with TRBD1. CDR1 is SGHVS and CDR2 is FQNEAQ in the germline V gene. The CDR3 sequence is 16 residues long. V shed 5 bases, J shed 13 bases, and the junction held 17 bases outside the gene matches. CDR3 DNA: TGTGCCAGCAGCCCGAGAACTGGGACAGGGATCGATGGACTGTTTTTT. Encoded protein: CASSPRTGTGIDGLFF.

This chain uses TRBV19 with TRBJ2-3, with D maybe TRBD2 (7 bases). This CDR3 comprises 15 residues. From germline, CDR1 is LNHDA and CDR2 SQIVND (reference sequence). V was shortened by 2 bases and J by 4 bases, with 13 bases between the two germline ends. CDR3 residues: CASSIWWGGSDTQYF. Written as DNA, the CDR3 is TGTGCCAGTAGTATATGGTGGGGGGGCTCAGATACGCAGTATTTT.

The chain recombines TRBV12-3 or TRBV12-4 with TRBJ2-7; perhaps D is TRBD1 or TRBD2 (5 bases each). With 7 bases removed from V and 7 bases from J, the gap between germline ends came to 17 bases. The CDR3 loop spans 13 amino acids. CDR3 coding DNA: TGTGCCAGCACCCGAGGGGTGACCGGGGAGCAGTACTTC. It specifies CASTRGVTGEQYF.

The chain couples TRBV7-2 to TRBJ2-4; no definite D call. With 3 bases removed from V and 7 bases from J, the gap between germline ends came to 10 bases. Germline-derived CDR1 and CDR2 are SGHTA and FQGNSA. This CDR3 region has 13 residues. CDR3 amino acids: CASSFGEGNIQYF. The CDR3 DNA follows: TGTGCCAGCAGCTTTGGGGAAGGGAACATTCAGTACTTC.